This entry is about one T cell receptor beta chain. The antigen is unknown. These data are taken from a study of T cells in Graves' hyperthyroidism and ophthalmopathy. Study results and limitations: The majority of expanded thyroid clonotypes above 0.001 also appeared in blood.

Amplified regions were TCR beta CDR3 sequences from RNA transcripts. The HTBI primer set drove a first-round RT-PCR of the TCR CDR3. TCRdb re-called the multiplex PCR reads with MiXCR, one entry per CDR3 protein. The sample has 550,000 to 850,000 distinct CDR3 sequences; about 17% are singletons. Lactation, pregnancy, other autoimmune disease or uncontrolled infection excluded patients. Sampled blood dates from first hyperthyroidism diagnosis, and it precedes any ophthalmopathy symptoms. Losses at the gene ends were 0 bases for V and 5 bases for J; bases not matched to a gene: 2. This CDR3 has 14 residues. CDR1 and CDR2 (germline): DFQATT, SNEGSKA (reference sequence).

The clonotype was recovered from a woman between 45 and 60 years old with Graves' hyperthyroidism that later progressed to Graves' ophthalmopathy. V usage is TRBV20-1 and J usage is TRBJ2-1; 9 bases align to TRBD2. The source material was blood. The CDR3 DNA is TGCAGTGCTAGAGATGGGACTAGCCACAATGAGCAGTTCTTC. This encodes CSARDGTSHNEQFF.